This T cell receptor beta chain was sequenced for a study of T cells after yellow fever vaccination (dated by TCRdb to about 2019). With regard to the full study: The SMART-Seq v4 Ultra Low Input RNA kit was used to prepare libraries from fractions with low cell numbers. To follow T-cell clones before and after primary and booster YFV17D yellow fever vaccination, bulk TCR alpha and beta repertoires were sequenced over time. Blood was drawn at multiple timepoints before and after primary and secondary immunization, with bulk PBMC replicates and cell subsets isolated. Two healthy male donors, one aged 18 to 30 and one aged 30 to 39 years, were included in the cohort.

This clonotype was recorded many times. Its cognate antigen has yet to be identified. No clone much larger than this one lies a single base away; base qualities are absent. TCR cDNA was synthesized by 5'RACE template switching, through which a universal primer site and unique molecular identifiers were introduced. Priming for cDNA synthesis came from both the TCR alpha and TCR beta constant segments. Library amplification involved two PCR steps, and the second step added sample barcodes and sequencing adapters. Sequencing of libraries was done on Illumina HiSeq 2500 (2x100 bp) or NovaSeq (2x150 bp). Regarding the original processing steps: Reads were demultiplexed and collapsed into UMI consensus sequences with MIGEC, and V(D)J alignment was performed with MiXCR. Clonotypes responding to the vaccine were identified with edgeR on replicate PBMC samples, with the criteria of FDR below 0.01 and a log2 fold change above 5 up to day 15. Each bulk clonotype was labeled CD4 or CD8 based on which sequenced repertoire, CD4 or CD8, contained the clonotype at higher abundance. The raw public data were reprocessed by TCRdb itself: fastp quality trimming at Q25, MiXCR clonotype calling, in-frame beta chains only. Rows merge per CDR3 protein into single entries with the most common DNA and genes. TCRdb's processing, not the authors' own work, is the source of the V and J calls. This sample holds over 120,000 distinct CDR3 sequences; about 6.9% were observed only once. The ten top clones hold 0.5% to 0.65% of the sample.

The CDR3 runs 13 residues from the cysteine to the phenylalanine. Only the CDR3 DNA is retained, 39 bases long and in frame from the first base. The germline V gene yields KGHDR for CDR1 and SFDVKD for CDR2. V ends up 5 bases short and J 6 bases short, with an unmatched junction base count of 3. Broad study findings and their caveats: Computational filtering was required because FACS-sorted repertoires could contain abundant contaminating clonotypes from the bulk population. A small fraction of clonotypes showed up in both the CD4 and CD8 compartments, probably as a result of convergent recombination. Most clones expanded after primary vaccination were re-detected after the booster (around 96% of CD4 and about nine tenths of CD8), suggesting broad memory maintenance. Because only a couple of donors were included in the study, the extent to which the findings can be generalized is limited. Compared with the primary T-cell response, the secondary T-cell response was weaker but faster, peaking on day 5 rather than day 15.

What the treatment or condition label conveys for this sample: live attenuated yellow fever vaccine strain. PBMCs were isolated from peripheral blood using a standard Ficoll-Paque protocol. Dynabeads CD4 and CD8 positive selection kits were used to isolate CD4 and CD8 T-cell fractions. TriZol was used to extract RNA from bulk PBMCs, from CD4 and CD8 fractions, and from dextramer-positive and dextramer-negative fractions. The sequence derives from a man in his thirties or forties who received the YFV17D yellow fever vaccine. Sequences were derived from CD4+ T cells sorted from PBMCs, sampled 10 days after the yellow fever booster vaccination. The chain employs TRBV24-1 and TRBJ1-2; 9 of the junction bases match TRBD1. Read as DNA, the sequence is TGTGCCACCAGTGGACAGGGGGTGAATGGCTACACCTTC. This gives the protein CATSGQGVNGYTF.